Following are 31 T cell receptor beta chains from one sample sequenced in a study of T cell responses to AZD1222 COVID-19 vaccine. Method: immunoSEQ multiplex PCR; TCRdb's copy keeps in-frame clones and lacks some. Of about 99,000 clones in the sample, about 85% were seen once. Sample: peripheral blood, taken on day 0 of AZD1222 vaccination. Every receptor here comes from an adult in good health.

J is TRBJ2-3 and V is TRBV6-5; perhaps TRBD2 as D (5 bases). Trimming shortened V by 0 bases and J by 0 bases, and 7 bases separated the two germline ends. CDR1 is MNHEY, CDR2 SVGAGI, per germline. The CDR3 totals 15 residues. CDR3: CASSYSGGSTDTQYF. DNA of the CDR3: TGTGCCAGCAGTTACTCGGGCGGGAGCACAGATACGCAGTATTTT.

This rearrangement joins TRBV24-1 to TRBJ2-5; 8 bases are shared with TRBD2. The CDR3 spans 16 residues. Germline V gene data show CDR1 as KGHDR and CDR2 as SFDVKD. V lost 4 bases, J lost 5 bases, and 11 bases stayed unmatched. CDR3 nucleotides: TGTGCCACCAGTGAGGGCCTGGCGGGGGGAGGGGAGACCCAGTACTTC. This sequence encodes CATSEGLAGGGETQYF.

Points on this clone: At one boundary the junction diverges from the germline segment, which might be a read error. The chain recombines TRBV20-1 with TRBJ2-1; D is uncertain. The CDR3 sequence is 9 residues long. Germline V lookup: CDR1 DFQATT, CDR2 SNEGSKA (reference sequence). CDR3 sequence reads: CSARALMLF. Here the CDR3 DNA reads TGCAGTGCTAGGGCCCTTATGCTCTTC.

This rearrangement joins TRBV25-1 to TRBJ1-1; no firm D call. Per the germline V gene, CDR1 is MGHDK and CDR2 is SYGVNS. V lost 4 bases to trimming and J lost 1 base, with 4 bases between them. The CDR3 has 12 amino acids. CDR3 amino acids: CASSARNTEAFF. The CDR3 DNA sequence: TGTGCCAGCAGTGCCAGGAACACTGAAGCTTTCTTT.

The chain carries TRBV27 and TRBJ2-1; D may be TRBD1 or TRBD2 (6 bases each). V shed 3 bases and J shed 5 bases, with 26 bases lying between them. Per the germline V gene, CDR1 is MNHEY and CDR2 is SMNVEV (reference sequence). This CDR3 is built from 19 residues. The CDR3 protein is CASSLVGTSGVIRDNEQFF. CDR3 DNA: TGTGCCAGCAGTTTGGTTGGGACATCGGGAGTAATAAGGGACAATGAGCAGTTCTTC.

This clone was seen a handful of times. The J gene is TRBJ1-2, the V gene TRBV7-8; 7 positions match TRBD1. Trimming removed 4 bases from V and 8 bases from J; junction bases left unmatched: 13. The CDR3 is 15 residues long. Germline CDR1 is SGHVS and CDR2 is FQNEAQ. The CDR3 loop reads CASSSRDSGLKGYTF. CDR3 nucleotides: TGTGCCAGCAGCTCACGGGACAGCGGTCTAAAGGGCTACACCTTC.

This chain connects TRBV11-3 to TRBJ2-1; TRBD2 matches 11 bases. This CDR3 contains 15 residues. Trimming removed 4 bases from V and 4 bases from J; junction bases left unmatched: 3. The germline V gene encodes CDR1 SGHNT and CDR2 YENEEA. This CDR3 reads CASSSGTSGYNEQFF. Here the CDR3 DNA reads TGTGCCAGCAGCTCGGGGACTAGCGGATACAATGAGCAGTTCTTC.

The gene calls are TRBV9 and TRBJ2-6; D ambiguous. Per germline, CDR1 SGDLS and CDR2 YYNGEE. The V gene lost 2 bases and the J gene lost 0 bases, with 9 bases spanning the gap. This CDR3 contains 16 residues. The CDR3 is CASSVTAHSGANVLTF. CDR3 nucleotides: TGTGCCAGCAGCGTTACGGCCCACTCTGGGGCCAACGTCCTGACTTTC.

A few counts support this clone. The chain employs TRBV3-1 (or the pseudogene TRBV3-2) and TRBJ1-1; D may be TRBD1 (5 bases). Germline CDR1 reads LGHDT; CDR2 reads YNNKEL (reference sequence). V was shortened by 3 bases and J by 2 bases, with 7 bases between the two germline ends. The CDR3 is 13 amino acids. The CDR3 sequence: CASSHRTNTEAFF. The CDR3, as DNA: TGTGCCAGCAGCCACCGGACAAACACTGAAGCTTTCTTT.

V and J are TRBV7-9 and TRBJ1-2; no reliable D call. Per germline, CDR1 SEHNR and CDR2 FQNEAQ (reference sequence). CDR3 length: 14 amino acids. The V end was cut by 0 bases, the J end by 8 bases, with 13 bases between. CDR3 DNA sequence: TGTGCCAGCAGCTTAGCGGCACCCCGAGGCGGCTACACCTTC. Amino acids: CASSLAAPRGGYTF.

This clone appeared a few times. The CDR3 is CASLRGIRKNEKLFF. CDR3 nucleotides: TGTGCCAGTTTGAGGGGTATTAGGAAGAATGAAAAACTGTTTTTT. The chain uses TRBV19 and TRBJ1-4, with a weak D call TRBD1 (5 bases). V was pared by 8 bases and J by 5 bases, with 18 bases between. The CDR3 has 15 residues. CDR1 and CDR2 (germline): LNHDA, SQIVND (reference sequence).

Details on this clone: Other DNA sequences from this sample encode an identical CDR3 as well. This chain connects TRBV7-9 to TRBJ1-1; D is ambiguous. The germline V gene has CDR1 SEHNR and CDR2 FQNEAQ (reference sequence). The CDR3 runs 11 residues. V lost 6 bases and J lost 4, with 6 bases in between. CDR3 DNA: TGTGCCAGCAGTCTCGGCACTGAAGCTTTCTTT. Translated, it gives CASSLGTEAFF.

The CDR3 nucleotides read TGTGCCAGCAGTCCCTCCCGGGGAAACAATGAGCAGTTCTTC. Translation gives CASSPSRGNNEQFF. The chain is built from TRBV27 and TRBJ2-1; D is perhaps TRBD2 (5 bases). Germline V gives CDR1 MNHEY, CDR2 SMNVEV (reference sequence). The CDR3 runs 14 residues. V shed 5 bases and J shed 5 bases, with 13 bases lying between them.

The chain employs TRBV7-6 and TRBJ1-4; 7 bases align to TRBD1. Germline V gene lookup returns CDR1 SGHVS and CDR2 FNYEAQ. V shed 4 bases and J 2 bases; nucleotides not matched to a gene: 13. The CDR3 loop spans 18 amino acids. This CDR3 reads CASSYTLRGRKTNEKLFF. In DNA form, the CDR3 reads TGTGCCAGCAGCTACACCCTAAGGGGGCGGAAGACTAATGAAAAACTGTTTTTT.

The chain uses TRBV30 and TRBJ1-6, with D unclear. CDR3 length equals 13 residues. V gave up 2 bases and J gave up 5 bases, with 7 bases separating them. Germline values: CDR1 GTSNPN, CDR2 SVGIG (reference sequence). CDR3 nucleotides: TGTGCCTGGAGTAAGCAGAATAATTCACCCCTCCACTTT. Translation gives CAWSKQNNSPLHF.

This clone occurred a few times. This sample includes further DNA sequences coding for the same CDR3. The gene calls are TRBV7-2 and TRBJ2-7; tentatively, D is TRBD2 (6 bases). There are 13 residues in the CDR3. From germline, CDR1 is SGHTA and CDR2 FQGNSA. Deletions cut 5 bases from V and 3 bases from J, with 11 bases between. Here the CDR3 DNA reads TGTGCCAGCAGCCGGGACTCCTACTACGAGCAGTACGTC. It yields the protein CASSRDSYYEQYV.

The chain carries TRBV6-6 and TRBJ2-5; D possibly corresponds to TRBD1 (5 bases). Trimming left V 9 bases short and J 4 bases short, with 12 bases between. The CDR3 runs to 12 residues. The V gene's germline CDR1 is MNHNY and CDR2 SVGAGI (reference sequence). CDR3 sequence reads: CASSWGSETQYF. The CDR3 DNA reads TGTGCCAGTTCGTGGGGCTCAGAGACCCAGTACTTC.

The chain joins TRBV6-5 to TRBJ1-2; no clear D. The germline V gene encodes CDR1 MNHEY and CDR2 SVGAGI. V dropped 6 bases and J dropped 0 bases, with 8 bases sitting between them. The CDR3 sequence is 13 residues long. The CDR3 DNA follows: TGTGCCAGCAGGTACACGGCTAACTATGGCTACACCTTC. It codes for CASRYTANYGYTF.

The V gene is TRBV18, the J gene TRBJ2-7; TRBD1 agrees at 10 bases. Germline V gene sequence: CDR1 KGHSH, CDR2 LQKENI. V lost 3 bases and J lost 5; bases outside the gene matches: 4. The CDR3 contains 14 residues. The CDR3 region is CASSPWTGGNEQYF. As DNA, the CDR3 is TGTGCCAGCTCACCTTGGACAGGGGGAAACGAGCAGTACTTC.

The V and J genes are TRBV6-5 and TRBJ2-3; D is ambiguous. The V end was cut by 8 bases, the J end by 4 bases, with 7 bases between. The CDR3 covers 11 residues. In germline, CDR1 is MNHEY, CDR2 SVGAGI. DNA of the CDR3: TGTGCCAGCTCCTTCGCAGATACGCAGTATTTT. It codes for CASSFADTQYF.

V usage is TRBV19 and J usage is TRBJ1-2; D gene uncertain. This CDR3 comprises 14 residues. In germline, CDR1 is LNHDA, CDR2 SQIVND (reference sequence). The V end was cut by 3 bases, the J end by 1 base, with 9 bases between. The CDR3 spells CASSISGFNYGYTF. In DNA form, the CDR3 reads TGTGCCAGTAGTATTTCAGGTTTTAACTATGGCTACACCTTC.

The chain links TRBV11-3 to TRBJ2-7; 7 bases agree with TRBD2. V was clipped by 5 bases and J by 6 bases; unmatched bases: 4. This CDR3 has 12 residues. Germline assignment: CDR1 SGHNT and CDR2 YENEEA. The CDR3 region is CASSRSGGEQYV. The CDR3 nucleotides read TGTGCCAGCAGCCGTTCGGGGGGCGAGCAGTACGTC.

This clone occurred once. The chain employs TRBV4-2 and TRBJ2-1; either TRBD1 or TRBD2 may supply D (7 bases each). This CDR3 spans 15 amino acids. Trimming shortened V by 4 bases and J by 2 bases, and 12 bases separated the two germline ends. The germline V gene has CDR1 LGHNA and CDR2 YNFKEQ. CDR3 DNA sequence: TGTGCCAGCAGCCCCCAGGGGGGGGCCTACAATGAGCAGTTCTTC. It yields the protein CASSPQGGAYNEQFF.

The V and J genes are TRBV5-5 and TRBJ1-2; no clear D. Germline V gives CDR1 SGHKS, CDR2 YYEKEE (reference sequence). The CDR3 covers 14 residues. With 4 bases removed from V and 3 bases from J, the gap between germline ends came to 13 bases. The CDR3 protein is CASSRQEFDYGYTF. The CDR3 DNA follows: TGTGCCAGCAGCCGCCAGGAATTTGACTATGGCTACACCTTC.

This sequence joins TRBV24-1 and TRBJ1-2; possible D gene TRBD1, 6 bases. The V gene's germline CDR1 is KGHDR and CDR2 SFDVKD. The V end was cut by 0 bases, the J end by 8 bases, with 18 bases between. CDR3 length: 16 amino acids. In DNA, the CDR3 is TGTGCCACCAGTGATTTGCGCCGGGGGGCCATACGGGGCTACACCTTC. It is translated as CATSDLRRGAIRGYTF.

This CDR3 is CSAKESGGGTGELFF. CDR3 coding DNA: TGCAGCGCTAAGGAATCGGGCGGGGGGACCGGGGAGCTGTTTTTT. The rearrangement joins TRBV29-1 to TRBJ2-2; 8 bases map to TRBD2. The trim removed 7 bases at V and 5 bases at J, leaving 12 bases unmatched. The CDR3 contains 15 residues. Germline CDR1 and CDR2: SQVTM and ANQGSEA.

This clone occurred a few times. The rearrangement links TRBV11-2 to TRBJ1-2; maybe TRBD1 (5 bases). Trimming cost V 5 bases and J 5 bases, with 12 bases left between them. The CDR3 totals 13 residues. Germline V gives CDR1 SGHAT, CDR2 FQNNGV. The CDR3 DNA is TGTGCCAGCAGCCCTGGGGGTCGATATGGCTACACCTTC. Translating gives CASSPGGRYGYTF.

V gene TRBV7-2 combines with J gene TRBJ2-1; D tentatively reads TRBD1 or TRBD2 (5 bases each). Trimming took off 5 bases at V and 12 bases at J, with 14 bases between the two ends. Germline loops: CDR1 SGHTA, CDR2 FQGNSA. The CDR3 runs to 12 residues. CDR3 in amino acids: CASSRGREGQFF. DNA for the CDR3: TGTGCCAGCAGCCGGGGCAGGGAAGGGCAGTTCTTC.

V usage is TRBV2 and J usage is TRBJ2-7; the match to TRBD2 covers 9 bases. The trim removed 6 bases at V and 3 bases at J, leaving 9 bases unmatched. This CDR3 is built from 15 residues. The germline V gene encodes CDR1 SNHLY and CDR2 FYNNEI. The CDR3 protein is CASSKATSGNYEQYV. The CDR3 DNA reads as TGTGCCAGCAGCAAGGCGACTAGCGGTAACTACGAGCAGTACGTC.

The chain joins TRBV5-4 to TRBJ2-2; D call uncertain. Per the germline V gene, CDR1 is SGHNT and CDR2 is YYREEE (reference sequence). This CDR3 region has 15 residues. Trimming left V 4 bases short and J 0 bases short, with 10 bases between. CDR3 in DNA: TGTGCCAGCAGCCCGGGTGACTCGAACACCGGGGAGCTGTTTTTT. This sequence encodes CASSPGDSNTGELFF.

A word on this clone: The junction departs from germline at one end; a sequencing error may be responsible. The chain employs TRBV7-7 and TRBJ2-2; D is undetermined. Germline lookup yields CDR1 SSHAT and CDR2 FNYEAQ (reference sequence). This CDR3 is 12 amino acids long. CDR3 loop: CASSPIRGELFF. CDR3 coding DNA: TGTGCTAGCAGCCCCATTCGGGGGGAGCTGTTTTTT.